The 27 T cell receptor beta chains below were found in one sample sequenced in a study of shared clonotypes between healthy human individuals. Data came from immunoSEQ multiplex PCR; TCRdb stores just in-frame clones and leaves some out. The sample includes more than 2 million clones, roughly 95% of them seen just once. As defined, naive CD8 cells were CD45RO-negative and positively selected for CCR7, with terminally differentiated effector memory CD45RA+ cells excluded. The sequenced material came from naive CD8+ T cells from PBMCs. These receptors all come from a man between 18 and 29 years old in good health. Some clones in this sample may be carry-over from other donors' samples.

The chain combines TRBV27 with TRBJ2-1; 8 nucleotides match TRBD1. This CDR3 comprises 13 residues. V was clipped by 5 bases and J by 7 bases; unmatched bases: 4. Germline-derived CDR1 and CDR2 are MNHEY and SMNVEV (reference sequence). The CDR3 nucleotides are TGTGCCAGCAGTAAAACAGGGGGTAATGAGCAGTTCTTC. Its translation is CASSKTGGNEQFF.

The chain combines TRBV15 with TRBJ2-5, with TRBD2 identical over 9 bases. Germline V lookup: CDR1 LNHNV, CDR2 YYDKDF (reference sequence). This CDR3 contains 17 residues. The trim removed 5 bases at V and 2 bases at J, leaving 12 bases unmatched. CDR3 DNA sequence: TGTGCCACCAGCCCCGGGGTTAGCGGGAGTCCGCAAGAGACCCAGTACTTC. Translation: CATSPGVSGSPQETQYF.

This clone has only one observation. CDR3 nucleotides: TGTGCCAGCAGCTTAACCGGGACAGGGGTAAGAGAGACCCAGTACTTC. Translating it yields CASSLTGTGVRETQYF. J is TRBJ2-5 and V is TRBV7-8; 10 bases fit TRBD1. Germline loops: CDR1 SGHVS, CDR2 FQNEAQ. The CDR3 is 16 amino acids. The ends lost 2 bases at V and 4 bases at J; junction bases unmatched: 7. Drawing the rest from reference TRBV7-8 and TRBJ2-5, the complete variable domain is GAGVSQSPRYKVAKRGQDVALRCDPISGHVSLFWYQQALGQGPEFLTYFQNEAQLDKSGLPSDRFFAERPEGSVSTLKIQRTQQEDSAVYLCASSLTGTGVRETQYFGPGTRLLVL.

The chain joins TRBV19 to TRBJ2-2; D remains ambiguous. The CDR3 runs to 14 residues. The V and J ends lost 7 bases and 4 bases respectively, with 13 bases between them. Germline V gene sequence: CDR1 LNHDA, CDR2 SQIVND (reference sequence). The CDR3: CASIGIPSTGELFF. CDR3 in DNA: TGTGCCAGTATTGGTATCCCGTCCACCGGGGAGCTGTTTTTT.

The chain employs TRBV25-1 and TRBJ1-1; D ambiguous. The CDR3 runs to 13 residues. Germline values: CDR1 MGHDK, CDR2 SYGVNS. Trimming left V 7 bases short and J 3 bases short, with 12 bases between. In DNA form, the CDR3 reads TGTGCCAGCACCGGTAGGCTACACACTGAAGCTTTCTTT. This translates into CASTGRLHTEAFF.

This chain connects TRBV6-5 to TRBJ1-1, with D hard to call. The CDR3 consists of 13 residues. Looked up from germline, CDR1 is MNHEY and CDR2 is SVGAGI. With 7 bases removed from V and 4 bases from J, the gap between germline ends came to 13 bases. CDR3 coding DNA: TGTGCCAGCAATCTTGGCAGCCGCACTGAAGCTTTCTTT. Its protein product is CASNLGSRTEAFF.

The CDR3 DNA reads as TGCGCCAGCAGCCAAAAAGAGGGATCCTACAATGAGCAGTTCTTC. Amino acids: CASSQKEGSYNEQFF. The V gene is TRBV4-1, the J gene TRBJ2-1; a possible D gene is TRBD2 (5 bases). V was trimmed by 2 bases and J by 1 base, leaving 9 bases between them. In germline, CDR1 is MGHRA, CDR2 YSYEKL. CDR3 length: 15 amino acids.

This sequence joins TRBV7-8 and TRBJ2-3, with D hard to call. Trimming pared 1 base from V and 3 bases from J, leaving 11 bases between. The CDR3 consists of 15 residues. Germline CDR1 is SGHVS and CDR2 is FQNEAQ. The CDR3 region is CASSLGFKWTDTQYF. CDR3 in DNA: TGTGCCAGCAGCTTAGGATTCAAGTGGACAGATACGCAGTATTTT. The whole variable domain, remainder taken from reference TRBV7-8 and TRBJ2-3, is GAGVSQSPRYKVAKRGQDVALRCDPISGHVSLFWYQQALGQGPEFLTYFQNEAQLDKSGLPSDRFFAERPEGSVSTLKIQRTQQEDSAVYLCASSLGFKWTDTQYFGPGTRLTVL.

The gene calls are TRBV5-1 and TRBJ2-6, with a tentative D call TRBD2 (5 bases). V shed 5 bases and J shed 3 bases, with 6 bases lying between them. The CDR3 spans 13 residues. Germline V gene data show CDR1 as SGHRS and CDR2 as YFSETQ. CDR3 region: CASRAGGANVLTF. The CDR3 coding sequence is TGCGCCAGCAGGGCGGGTGGGGCCAACGTCCTGACTTTC.

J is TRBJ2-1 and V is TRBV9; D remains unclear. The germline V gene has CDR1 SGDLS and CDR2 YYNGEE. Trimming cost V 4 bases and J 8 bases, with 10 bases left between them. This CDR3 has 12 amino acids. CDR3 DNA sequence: TGTGCCAGCAGCTTCGCGGTCGATGAGCAGTTCTTC. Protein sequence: CASSFAVDEQFF.

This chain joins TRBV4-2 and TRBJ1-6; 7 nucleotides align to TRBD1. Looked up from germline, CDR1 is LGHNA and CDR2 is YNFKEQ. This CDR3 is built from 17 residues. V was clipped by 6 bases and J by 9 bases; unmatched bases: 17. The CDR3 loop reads CASSPKPRQGSGSPLHF. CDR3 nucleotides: TGTGCCAGCAGTCCCAAGCCCCGACAGGGATCGGGTTCACCCCTCCACTTT.

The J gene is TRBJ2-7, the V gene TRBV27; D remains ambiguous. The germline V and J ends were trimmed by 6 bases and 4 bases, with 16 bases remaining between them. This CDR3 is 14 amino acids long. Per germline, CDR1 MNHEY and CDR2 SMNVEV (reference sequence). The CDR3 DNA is TGTGCCAGCAGCCTTTGGCAGACTGGTTACGAGCAGTACTTC. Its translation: CASSLWQTGYEQYF.

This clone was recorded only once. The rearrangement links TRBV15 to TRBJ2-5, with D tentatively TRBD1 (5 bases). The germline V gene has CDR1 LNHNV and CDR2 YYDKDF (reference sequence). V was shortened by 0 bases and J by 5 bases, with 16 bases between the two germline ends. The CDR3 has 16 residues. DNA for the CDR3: TGTGCCACCAGCAGAGACCGTCCTGTCAAGGGGGAGACCCAGTACTTC. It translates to CATSRDRPVKGETQYF. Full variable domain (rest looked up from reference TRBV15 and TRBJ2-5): DAMVIQNPRYQVTQFGKPVTLSCSQTLNHNVMYWYQQKSSQAPKLLFHYYDKDFNNEADTPDNFQSRRPNTSFCFLDIRSPGLGDTAMYLCATSRDRPVKGETQYFGPGTRLLVL.

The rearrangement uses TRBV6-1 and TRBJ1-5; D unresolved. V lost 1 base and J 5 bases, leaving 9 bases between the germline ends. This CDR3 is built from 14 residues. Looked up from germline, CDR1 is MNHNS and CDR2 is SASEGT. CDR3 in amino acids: CASSEVGRHQPQHF. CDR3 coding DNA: TGTGCCAGCAGTGAAGTGGGTCGGCATCAGCCCCAGCATTTT.

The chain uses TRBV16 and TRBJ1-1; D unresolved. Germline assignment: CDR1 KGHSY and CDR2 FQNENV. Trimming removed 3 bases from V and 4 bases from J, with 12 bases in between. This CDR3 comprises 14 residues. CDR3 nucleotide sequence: TGTGCCAGCAGCCACAGCATAGGAGGCACTGAAGCTTTCTTT. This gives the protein CASSHSIGGTEAFF.

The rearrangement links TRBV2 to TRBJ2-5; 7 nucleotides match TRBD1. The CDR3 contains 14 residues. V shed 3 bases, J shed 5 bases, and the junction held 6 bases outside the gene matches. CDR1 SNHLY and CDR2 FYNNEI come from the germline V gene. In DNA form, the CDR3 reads TGTGCCAGCAGTGACAGGGGGTGGCGGGAGACCCAGTACTTC. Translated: CASSDRGWRETQYF. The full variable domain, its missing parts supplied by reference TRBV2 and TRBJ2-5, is EPEVTQTPSHQVTQMGQEVILRCVPISNHLYFYWYRQILGQKVEFLVSFYNNEISEKSEIFDDQFSVERPDGSNFTLKIRSTKLEDSAMYFCASSDRGWRETQYFGPGTRLLVL.

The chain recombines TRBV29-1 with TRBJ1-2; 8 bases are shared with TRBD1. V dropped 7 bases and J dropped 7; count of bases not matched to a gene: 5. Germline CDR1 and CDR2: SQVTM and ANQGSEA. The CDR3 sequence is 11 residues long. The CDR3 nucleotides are TGCAGCGGGATACAGGGGGGTGGCTACACCTTC. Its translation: CSGIQGGGYTF.

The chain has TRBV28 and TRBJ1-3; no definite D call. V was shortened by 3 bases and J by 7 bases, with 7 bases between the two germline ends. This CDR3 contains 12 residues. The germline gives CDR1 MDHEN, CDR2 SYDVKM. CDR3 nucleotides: TGTGCCAGCAGTTTGTCCCCGAACACCATATATTTT. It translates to CASSLSPNTIYF.

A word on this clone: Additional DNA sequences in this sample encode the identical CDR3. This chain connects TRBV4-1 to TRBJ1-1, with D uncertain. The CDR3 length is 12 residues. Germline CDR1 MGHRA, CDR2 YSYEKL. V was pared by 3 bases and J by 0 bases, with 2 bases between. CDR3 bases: TGCGCCAGCAGCCAGATGAACACTGAAGCTTTCTTT. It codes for CASSQMNTEAFF.

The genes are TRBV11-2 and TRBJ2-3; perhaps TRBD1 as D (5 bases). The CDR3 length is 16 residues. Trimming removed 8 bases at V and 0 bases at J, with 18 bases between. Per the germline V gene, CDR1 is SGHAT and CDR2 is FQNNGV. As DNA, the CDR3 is TGTGCCAGCGGAACGATTTGGCAGGGCAGCACAGATACGCAGTATTTT. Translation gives CASGTIWQGSTDTQYF.

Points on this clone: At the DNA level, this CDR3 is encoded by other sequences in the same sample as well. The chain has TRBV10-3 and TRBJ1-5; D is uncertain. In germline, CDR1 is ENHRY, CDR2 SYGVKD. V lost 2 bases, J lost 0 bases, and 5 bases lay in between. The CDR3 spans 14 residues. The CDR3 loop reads CAISEAGSNQPQHF. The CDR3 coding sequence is TGTGCCATCAGTGAGGCTGGTAGCAATCAGCCCCAGCATTTT.

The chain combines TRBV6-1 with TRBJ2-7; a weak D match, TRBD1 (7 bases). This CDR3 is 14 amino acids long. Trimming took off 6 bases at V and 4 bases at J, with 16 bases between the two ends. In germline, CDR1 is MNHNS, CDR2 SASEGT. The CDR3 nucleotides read TGTGCCAGCAGACAATGGAGGGGACAGTACGAGCAGTACTTC. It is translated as CASRQWRGQYEQYF.

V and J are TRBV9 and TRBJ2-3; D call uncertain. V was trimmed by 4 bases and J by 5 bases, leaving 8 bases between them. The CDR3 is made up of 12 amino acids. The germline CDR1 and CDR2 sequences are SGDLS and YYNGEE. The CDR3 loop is CASSTEVDTQYF. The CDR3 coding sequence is TGTGCCAGCAGCACCGAGGTAGATACGCAGTATTTT.

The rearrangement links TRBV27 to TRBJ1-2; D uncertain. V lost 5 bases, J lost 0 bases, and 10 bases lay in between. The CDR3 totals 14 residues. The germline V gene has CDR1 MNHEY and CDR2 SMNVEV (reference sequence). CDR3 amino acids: CASSIGGSNYGYTF. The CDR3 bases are TGTGCCAGCAGTATTGGAGGTTCTAACTATGGCTACACCTTC.

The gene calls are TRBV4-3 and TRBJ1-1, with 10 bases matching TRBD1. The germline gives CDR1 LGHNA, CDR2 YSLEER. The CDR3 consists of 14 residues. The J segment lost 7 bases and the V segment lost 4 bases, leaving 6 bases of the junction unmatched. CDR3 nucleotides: TGCGCCAGCAGCCCGGGACAGGGGAGAGGTGAAGCTTTCTTT. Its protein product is CASSPGQGRGEAFF.

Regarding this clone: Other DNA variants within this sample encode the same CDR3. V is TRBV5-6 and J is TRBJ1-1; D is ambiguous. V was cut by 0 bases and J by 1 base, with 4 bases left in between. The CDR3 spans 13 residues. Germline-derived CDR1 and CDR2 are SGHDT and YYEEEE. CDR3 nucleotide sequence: TGTGCCAGCAGCTTGGGTGGGAACACTGAAGCTTTCTTT. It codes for CASSLGGNTEAFF.

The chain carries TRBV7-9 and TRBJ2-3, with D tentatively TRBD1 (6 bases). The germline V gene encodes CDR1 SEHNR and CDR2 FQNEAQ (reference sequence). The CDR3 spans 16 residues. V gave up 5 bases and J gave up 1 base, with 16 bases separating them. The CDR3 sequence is CASSRSRGEGTDTQYF. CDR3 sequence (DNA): TGTGCCAGCAGCCGATCCAGGGGCGAGGGCACAGATACGCAGTATTTT. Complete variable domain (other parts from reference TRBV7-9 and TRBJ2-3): DTGVSQNPRHKITKRGQNVTFRCDPISEHNRLYWYRQTLGQGPEFLTYFQNEAQLEKSRLLSDRFSAERPKGSFSTLEIQRTEQGDSAMYLCASSRSRGEGTDTQYFGPGTRLTVL.